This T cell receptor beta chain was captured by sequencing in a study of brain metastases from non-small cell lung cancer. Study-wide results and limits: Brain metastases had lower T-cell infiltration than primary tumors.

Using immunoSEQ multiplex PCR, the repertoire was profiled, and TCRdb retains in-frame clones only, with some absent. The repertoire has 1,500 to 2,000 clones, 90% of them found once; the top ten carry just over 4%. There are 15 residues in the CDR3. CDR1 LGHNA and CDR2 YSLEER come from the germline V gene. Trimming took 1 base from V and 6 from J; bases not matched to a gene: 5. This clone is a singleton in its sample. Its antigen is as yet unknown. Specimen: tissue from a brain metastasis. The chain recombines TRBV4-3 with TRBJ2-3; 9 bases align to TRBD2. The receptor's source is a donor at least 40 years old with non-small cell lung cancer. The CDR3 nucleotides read TGCGCCAGCAGCCAAGTGCGGGGGGGCCCTGATACGCAGTATTTT. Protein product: CASSQVRGGPDTQYF.